This entry is about one T cell receptor (beta chain). TCRdb keeps only in-frame clones here, not all; method: immunoSEQ multiplex PCR. The sample includes around 2.1 million clones, approximately 96% seen only once; the top ten take around 0.13%. These data come from a study of shared clonotypes between healthy human individuals. What was sequenced was naive CD4+ T cells sorted from blood. Subset given: CD45RA+ positively selected. This receptor was identified in a man aged 18 to 30 in good health.

CDR3 nucleotide sequence: TGCGCCAGCAGCGCCGATGGGGTGTATCAAGGCTACACCTTC. Its translation: CASSADGVYQGYTF. The chain recombines TRBV5-1 with TRBJ1-2; D unresolved. The CDR3 totals 14 residues. Germline V gene lookup returns CDR1 SGHRS and CDR2 YFSETQ. The ends were cut back, 4 bases at V and 8 bases at J, with 18 bases in the middle.